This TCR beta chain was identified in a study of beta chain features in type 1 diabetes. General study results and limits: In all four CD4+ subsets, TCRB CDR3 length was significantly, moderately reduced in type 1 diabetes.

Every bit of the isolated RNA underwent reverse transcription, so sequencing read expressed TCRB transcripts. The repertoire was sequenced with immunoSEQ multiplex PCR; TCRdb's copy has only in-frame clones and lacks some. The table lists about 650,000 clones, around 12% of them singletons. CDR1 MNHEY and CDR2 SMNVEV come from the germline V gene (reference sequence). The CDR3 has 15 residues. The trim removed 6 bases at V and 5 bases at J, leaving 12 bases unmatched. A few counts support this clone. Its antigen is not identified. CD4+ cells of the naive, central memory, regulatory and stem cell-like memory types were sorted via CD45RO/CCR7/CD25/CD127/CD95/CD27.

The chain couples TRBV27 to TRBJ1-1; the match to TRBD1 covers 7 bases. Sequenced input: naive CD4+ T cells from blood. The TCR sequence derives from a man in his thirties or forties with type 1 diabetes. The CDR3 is CASSWATGVRTEAFF. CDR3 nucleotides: TGTGCCAGCAGCTGGGCAACAGGGGTTCGGACTGAAGCTTTCTTT.